Below, 29 T cell receptor beta chains from the same sample are listed, as sequenced in a study of spatial heterogeneity in lung cancer. Study-wide results and caveats: Expanded intratumoral alpha and beta TCR counts tracked tumor mutation counts.

Regarding time point: sample taken at primary tumor resection. TCRdb reprocessed the 5' RACE reads with MiXCR, giving one entry per CDR3 protein. The top ten hold about 10% of the sample, which has some 6,900 distinct CDR3 sequences, about 10% seen once. Antigen specificity for these receptors is unknown. The sample was lung tumor tissue, taken at surgery. The receptors originated from a female donor with early-stage non-small cell lung cancer.

The chain has TRBV7-9 and TRBJ2-5, with 9 bases fitting TRBD1. Germline CDR1 and CDR2: SEHNR and FQNEAQ (reference sequence). V was pared by 2 bases and J by 4 bases, with 2 bases of the junction left unmatched. This CDR3 has 14 residues. The CDR3 loop is CASSLTGGVETQYF. CDR3 nucleotides: TGTGCCAGCAGCTTAACAGGGGGCGTAGAGACCCAGTACTTC.

The sample holds a few counts of this clonotype. The V and J genes are TRBV6-2 or TRBV6-3 and TRBJ2-7; D is uncertain. The CDR3 loop spans 11 amino acids. V dropped 6 bases and J dropped 12 bases, with 15 bases sitting between them. CDR1 is MNHEY and CDR2 is SVGEGT in the germline V gene. The chain's CDR3 is CASSQATWAYF. CDR3 DNA sequence: TGTGCCAGCAGCCAAGCAACGTGGGCGTACTTC.

This clonotype was seen many times. The gene calls are TRBV9 and TRBJ2-3; no clear D gene. The V end lost 0 bases, the J end lost 4 bases, and 9 bases lay between the germline ends. The CDR3 sequence is 14 residues long. Germline V gene data show CDR1 as SGDLS and CDR2 as YYNGEE. The DNA for the CDR3 is TGTGCCAGCAGCGTAGTGTGGGCCCCAGATACGCAGTATTTT. It translates to CASSVVWAPDTQYF.

Sample share makes this clonotype medium-sized. The J gene is TRBJ2-3, the V gene TRBV24-1; tentative D call: TRBD2 (5 bases). Between the trimmed V and J ends, which lost 3 bases and 6 bases, there was a span of 9 bases. Per germline, CDR1 KGHDR and CDR2 SFDVKD. This CDR3 region has 13 residues. CDR3 in amino acids: CATSDVRADTQYF. The DNA for the CDR3 is TGTGCCACCAGTGATGTGAGGGCCGATACGCAGTATTTT.

The V and J genes are TRBV7-3 and TRBJ2-1; maybe TRBD2 (5 bases). The CDR3 runs 13 residues. Per germline, CDR1 SGHTA and CDR2 FQGTGA. The V gene lost 6 bases and the J gene lost 8 bases, with 14 bases spanning the gap. CDR3 in amino acids: CASRREYDDEQFF. CDR3 coding DNA: TGTGCCAGCAGGAGGGAGTACGACGATGAGCAGTTCTTC.

The sample holds a few counts of this clonotype. This sequence joins TRBV5-6 and TRBJ1-1; TRBD1 might be the D (5 bases). The germline V gene has CDR1 SGHDT and CDR2 YYEEEE. The V and J ends lost 4 bases and 10 bases respectively, with 23 bases between them. This CDR3 has 15 residues. CDR3 in amino acids: CASSTPDGRGEGAFF. The DNA for the CDR3 is TGTGCCAGCAGCACACCGGATGGGAGGGGCGAGGGAGCTTTCTTT.

CDR3: CASSDRDRGRSEQFF. Written as DNA, the CDR3 is TGTGCCAGCAGCGACCGGGACAGGGGACGGTCTGAGCAGTTCTTC. The J gene is TRBJ2-1, the V gene TRBV11-3; 10 bases agree with TRBD1. The CDR3 loop spans 15 amino acids. Germline trimming cut 5 bases from V and 9 bases from J; bases unmatched to any gene: 10. Germline lookup yields CDR1 SGHNT and CDR2 YENEEA.

In regard to this clonotype: A much larger clone lies a single base off, so this may be a read error. For the CDR3, the DNA is TGTGCCGGCAGCCAAGGGGGAGGCGGCTACGAGCAGTACTTC. As protein: CAGSQGGGGYEQYF. The rearrangement links TRBV3-1 to TRBJ2-7; possibly TRBD1 or TRBD2 for D (6 bases each). CDR1 is LGHDT, CDR2 YNNKEL, per germline (reference sequence). The CDR3 contains 14 residues.

In its sample, this clonotype was seen many times. The genes are TRBV4-1 and TRBJ2-7; D is ambiguous. The germline gives CDR1 MGHRA, CDR2 YSYEKL. V shed 1 base and J shed 3 bases, with 4 bases lying between them. The CDR3 length is 12 residues. This CDR3 is CASSQGGYEQYF. CDR3 sequence (DNA): TGCGCCAGCAGCCAAGGGGGCTACGAGCAGTACTTC.

This clonotype has just a few counts. The chain is built from TRBV5-1 and TRBJ2-7, with TRBD1 identical over 8 bases. This CDR3 region has 16 residues. Germline V gene data show CDR1 as SGHRS and CDR2 as YFSETQ. The junction had 5 bases not matched to a gene; V was cut back by 0 bases and J by 0 bases. Written as DNA, the CDR3 is TGCGCCAGCAGCTTGGCTTCAGGGGGCCTCTCCTACGAGCAGTACTTC. Its translation: CASSLASGGLSYEQYF.

This chain uses TRBV7-2 with TRBJ2-5; tentative D call: TRBD1 (5 bases). Between the trimmed V and J ends, which lost 1 base and 7 bases, there was a span of 19 bases. Germline CDR1 SGHTA, CDR2 FQGNSA. There are 16 residues in the CDR3. Written as DNA, the CDR3 is TGTGCCAGCAGCTTAGTATCGTACAGCCCCCAGGGGACCCAGTACTTC. Translated: CASSLVSYSPQGTQYF.

In this sample, this clonotype is medium-sized (0.01 to 0.1%). V and J are TRBV3-1 and TRBJ1-1, with unresolved D. The CDR3 has 12 amino acids. V was trimmed by 3 bases and J by 1 base, leaving 3 bases between them. From germline, CDR1 is LGHDT and CDR2 YNNKEL (reference sequence). In DNA, the CDR3 is TGTGCCAGCAGCCACAGGAACACTGAAGCTTTCTTT. Protein sequence: CASSHRNTEAFF.

By share, this clonotype counts as medium-sized. CDR3 residues: CAWMRGQAFHF. The CDR3 bases are TGTGCCTGGATGAGGGGACAGGCCTTCCACTTT. J is TRBJ1-6 and V is TRBV30, with 8 bases aligning to TRBD1. The ends lost 4 bases at V and 17 bases at J; junction bases unmatched: 7. CDR3 size: 11 residues. From germline, CDR1 is GTSNPN and CDR2 SVGIG (reference sequence). The full variable domain, rest sourced from reference TRBV30 and TRBJ1-6, is SQTIHQWPATLVQPVGSPLSLECTVEGTSNPNLYWYRQAAGRGLQLLFYSVGIGQISSEVPQNLSASRPQDRQFILSSKKLLLSDSGFYLCAWMRGQAFHFGNGTRLTVT.

The rearrangement uses TRBV27 and TRBJ2-7; 7 bases fit TRBD1. The CDR3 has 14 residues. V lost 5 bases and J lost 8; bases outside the gene matches: 12. The germline gives CDR1 MNHEY, CDR2 SMNVEV (reference sequence). This CDR3 reads CASSTTGQLSKQYF. Written as DNA, the CDR3 is TGTGCCAGCAGTACCACGGGACAGCTTTCTAAGCAGTACTTC.

The chain employs TRBV20-1 and TRBJ1-5, with TRBD1 matching 7 bases. The CDR3 runs to 13 residues. In germline, CDR1 is DFQATT, CDR2 SNEGSKA (reference sequence). With V trimmed by 6 bases and J by 3 bases, 5 bases remained unmatched. CDR3 DNA: TGCAGTGCCAGGGGGGCTCTCAATCAGCCCCAGCATTTT. This translates into CSARGALNQPQHF.

The chain couples TRBV28 to TRBJ1-1; D gene ambiguous. CDR1 is MDHEN and CDR2 is SYDVKM in the germline V gene. Between the trimmed V and J ends, which lost 11 bases and 0 bases, there was a span of 7 bases. The CDR3 is made up of 11 amino acids. This CDR3 is CASVLNTEAFF. The DNA for the CDR3 is TGTGCCTCGGTCTTGAACACTGAAGCTTTCTTT. The complete variable domain, with remaining parts taken from reference TRBV28 and TRBJ1-1, reads DVKVTQSSRYLVKRTGEKVFLECVQDMDHENMFWYRQDPGLGLRLIYFSYDVKMKEKGDIPEGYSVSREKKERFSLILESASTNQTSMYLCASVLNTEAFFGQGTRLTVV.

The CDR3 protein is CASMKESGGSTDTQYF. CDR3 bases: TGCGCCAGCATGAAGGAGAGCGGGGGCTCCACAGATACGCAGTATTTT. The gene calls are TRBV5-1 and TRBJ2-3, with 8 nucleotides matching TRBD2. The germline CDR1 and CDR2 sequences are SGHRS and YFSETQ. The CDR3 is made up of 16 amino acids. With 6 bases clipped from V and 2 bases from J, the junction kept 11 bases outside the gene matches.

In its sample, this clonotype was seen many times. The chain carries TRBV10-3 and TRBJ2-1; 13 nucleotides line up with TRBD2. Germline loops: CDR1 ENHRY, CDR2 SYGVKD. CDR3 length: 16 amino acids. V lost 2 bases, J lost 9 bases, and 7 bases stayed unmatched. The chain's CDR3 is CAISETGLAGNGEQFF. For the CDR3, the DNA is TGTGCCATCAGTGAGACGGGACTAGCGGGGAACGGTGAGCAGTTCTTC.

This rearrangement joins TRBV2 to TRBJ2-7; D possibly matches TRBD1 or TRBD2 (5 bases each). The V end lost 7 bases, the J end lost 4 bases, and 17 bases lay between the germline ends. The CDR3 extends over 14 amino acids. Germline CDR1 and CDR2: SNHLY and FYNNEI. The CDR3 DNA sequence: TGTGCCAGCATTTCCCGACAGACTAATTACGAGCAGTACTTC. Amino acids: CASISRQTNYEQYF.

This clonotype has more than one count but fewer than ten. The chain carries TRBV27 and TRBJ1-3; D remains ambiguous. This CDR3 comprises 17 residues. Deletions cut 5 bases from V and 1 base from J, with 18 bases between. Germline lookup yields CDR1 MNHEY and CDR2 SMNVEV (reference sequence). In nucleotides, the CDR3 is TGTGCCAGCAGTCCCTTTTATCTTCCGGGTTCTGGAAACACCATATATTTT. The encoded protein is CASSPFYLPGSGNTIYF.

In this sample, this clonotype turned up many times. The rearrangement uses TRBV27 and TRBJ1-2; 9 bases align to TRBD1. Losses at the gene ends were 5 bases for V and 4 bases for J; bases not matched to a gene: 5. The germline CDR1 and CDR2 sequences are MNHEY and SMNVEV (reference sequence). The CDR3 is made up of 14 amino acids. CDR3 DNA sequence: TGTGCCAGCAGTCCGACAGGGGGTTCCTATGGCTACACCTTC. Residues: CASSPTGGSYGYTF.

In this sample, this clonotype turned up once. The chain links TRBV5-4 to TRBJ2-3, with D unclear. The CDR3 contains 14 residues. Germline V gives CDR1 SGHNT, CDR2 YYREEE (reference sequence). Trimming removed 1 base at V and 2 bases at J, with 8 bases between. The CDR3 is CASSLPYDTDTQYF. The CDR3 DNA reads as TGTGCCAGCAGCTTGCCGTATGACACAGATACGCAGTATTTT.

This clonotype has only a few counts. This chain joins TRBV5-1 and TRBJ2-2, with TRBD1 matching over 8 bases. Germline assignment: CDR1 SGHRS and CDR2 YFSETQ. The CDR3 consists of 16 residues. J was trimmed by 2 bases and V by 0 bases; bases with no gene match: 3. The CDR3 reads CASSLAGQGNTGELFF. Written as DNA, the CDR3 is TGCGCCAGCAGCTTGGCCGGACAGGGCAACACCGGGGAGCTGTTTTTT. The full variable domain, in which reference TRBV5-1 and TRBJ2-2 provide the parts outside the CDR3, is KAGVTQTPRYLIKTRGQQVTLSCSPISGHRSVSWYQQTPGQGLQFLFEYFSETQRNKGNFPGRFSGRQFSNSRSEMNVSTLELGDSALYLCASSLAGQGNTGELFFGEGSRLTVL.

The chain carries TRBV5-5 and TRBJ2-5; TRBD2 might be the D (5 bases). Trimming removed 3 bases from V and 5 bases from J, with 11 bases in between. The CDR3 runs 13 residues. Germline lookup yields CDR1 SGHKS and CDR2 YYEKEE (reference sequence). For the CDR3, the DNA is TGTGCCAGCAGCTGGGGTCCGGGGGAGACCCAGTACTTC. Translating it yields CASSWGPGETQYF.

As concerns this clonotype: The conserved final phenylalanine or tryptophan is absent from the CDR3, which likely points to a read error. V usage is TRBV5-1 and J usage is TRBJ2-5; TRBD2 matches at 8 bases. CDR3 length: 16 amino acids. Germline V gene lookup returns CDR1 SGHRS and CDR2 YFSETQ. The V gene end was trimmed by 4 bases and the J gene end by 0 bases; junction bases not matched to a gene: 8. In nucleotides, the CDR3 is TGCGCCAGCAGCCTTGGCGGGGGGACGAACCAAGAGACCCAGTACTCC. This sequence encodes CASSLGGGTNQETQYS.

This clonotype has a count of ten or more. V gene TRBV2 combines with J gene TRBJ1-5; D remains unclear. Trimming removed 0 bases from V and 9 bases from J, with 12 bases in between. CDR1 is SNHLY, CDR2 FYNNEI, per germline. The CDR3 is 14 residues long. The CDR3: CASSEARPPVPQHF. Written as DNA, the CDR3 is TGTGCCAGCAGTGAAGCGCGGCCGCCGGTGCCCCAGCATTTT.

This clonotype was seen more than once but under ten times. J is TRBJ2-1 and V is TRBV9; TRBD2 matches 7 bases. CDR1 and CDR2 from the germline V gene are SGDLS and YYNGEE. The J segment lost 6 bases and the V segment lost 0 bases, leaving 0 bases of the junction unmatched. The CDR3 runs 13 residues. The CDR3 DNA reads TGTGCCAGCAGCGTAGCTAGCGGCAATGAGCAGTTCTTC. It encodes CASSVASGNEQFF.

In its sample, this clonotype ranks as medium-sized. The chain couples TRBV7-2 to TRBJ2-5; a weak D match, TRBD2 (6 bases). Trimming stripped 2 bases from V and 5 bases from J, with 12 bases between. The length of the CDR3 is 14 residues. The V gene's germline CDR1 is SGHTA and CDR2 FQGNSA. The CDR3 DNA reads TGTGCCAGCAGCTTAAGGGCGGGGAGGGAGACCCAGTACTTC. Translating gives CASSLRAGRETQYF.

The rearrangement uses TRBV5-1 and TRBJ1-1; 10 bases match TRBD1. The CDR3 has 15 amino acids. J was trimmed by 3 bases and V by 0 bases; bases with no gene match: 2. CDR1 is SGHRS and CDR2 is YFSETQ in the germline V gene. The CDR3 DNA sequence: TGCGCCAGCAGCTTGGGGGACAGGGGCGACACTGAAGCTTTCTTT. It is translated as CASSLGDRGDTEAFF.